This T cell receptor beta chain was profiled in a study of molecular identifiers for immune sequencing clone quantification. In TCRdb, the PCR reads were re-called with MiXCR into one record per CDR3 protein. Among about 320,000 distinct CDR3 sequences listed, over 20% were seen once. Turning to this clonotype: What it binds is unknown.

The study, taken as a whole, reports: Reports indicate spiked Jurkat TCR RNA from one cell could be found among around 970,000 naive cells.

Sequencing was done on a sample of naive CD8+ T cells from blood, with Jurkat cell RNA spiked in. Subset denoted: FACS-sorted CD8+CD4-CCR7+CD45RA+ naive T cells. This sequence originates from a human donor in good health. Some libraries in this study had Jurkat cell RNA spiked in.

Here the CDR3 reads CASSLLPRPRLAGGGELFF. CDR3 nucleotides: TGTGCCAGCAGCTTATTACCCCGTCCGCGGCTAGCGGGTGGCGGGGAGCTGTTTTTT. The V and J genes are TRBV7-3 and TRBJ2-2; 8 nucleotides line up with TRBD2. The J segment lost 7 bases and the V segment lost 2 bases, leaving 18 bases of the junction unmatched. Germline CDR1 reads SGHTA; CDR2 reads FQGTGA. The CDR3 is 19 amino acids. Full variable domain (missing parts from reference TRBV7-3 and TRBJ2-2): GAGVSQTPSNKVTEKGKYVELRCDPISGHTALYWYRQSLGQGPEFLIYFQGTGAADDSGLPNDRFFAVRPEGSVSTLKIQRTERGDSAVYLCASSLLPRPRLAGGGELFFGEGSRLTVL.